Listed here is a single T cell receptor (beta chain). Its specificity is unknown. These data are taken from a study of T cell responses to AZD1222 COVID-19 vaccine. Study-wide results and limits: Two AZD1222 doses significantly raised spike-specific TCR breadth and depth over controls.

The length of the CDR3 is 18 residues. The germline V gene encodes CDR1 GTSNPN and CDR2 SVGIG (reference sequence). The J segment lost 0 bases and the V segment lost 1 base, leaving 8 bases of the junction unmatched. Data came from immunoSEQ multiplex PCR; TCRdb stores just in-frame clones and leaves some out. The table shows fewer than 90,000 clones, with around 90% occurring only once. This chain links TRBV30 with TRBJ1-6, with TRBD1 matching over 8 bases. The sample was peripheral blood, taken 28 days after the second AZD1222 dose. The TCR sequence derives from an adult who received the AZD1222 COVID-19 vaccine. This CDR3 is CAWSGTGSSSSYNSPLHF. In nucleotides, the CDR3 is TGTGCCTGGAGTGGGACAGGGTCATCCAGCTCCTATAATTCACCCCTCCACTTT.